The next 16 T cell receptor beta chains were all read from a single sample in a study of OX40 agonist ivuxolimab in advanced cancers. The data were produced by immunoSEQ multiplex PCR, yet TCRdb's version contains in-frame clones alone and is incomplete. The table shows about 37,000 clones, with approximately 80% occurring only once. The sequenced sample was CD4+ or CD8+ T cells sorted from blood, obtained in a trial of the OX40 agonist ivuxolimab. The receptor source for this set is an adult with an advanced solid tumor such as melanoma, head and neck, liver or kidney cancer.

The V call is TRBV7-6, the J call TRBJ2-2, with TRBD1 identical over 10 bases. The CDR3 totals 16 residues. V trimming: 5 bases; J trimming: 5 bases; junction bases outside the gene matches: 8. Germline values: CDR1 SGHVS, CDR2 FNYEAQ. CDR3 protein: CASSPQPGQGTGELFF. CDR3 nucleotide sequence: TGTGCCAGCAGCCCCCAACCGGGACAGGGGACCGGGGAGCTGTTTTTT.

V and J are TRBV7-9 and TRBJ1-2; D possibly corresponds to TRBD1 (6 bases). The V end was cut by 0 bases, the J end by 4 bases, with 12 bases between. Germline V gene lookup returns CDR1 SEHNR and CDR2 FQNEAQ (reference sequence). The CDR3 sequence is 15 residues long. As DNA, the CDR3 is TGTGCCAGCAGCTTAGCTGACAGGCCCATCTATGGCTACACCTTC. Protein product: CASSLADRPIYGYTF.

This clone was seen more than once but under ten times. The CDR3 nucleotides read TGTGCCACCGCGGTGGGAGCCTACTACGAGCAGTACTTC. The encoded protein is CATAVGAYYEQYF. This chain uses TRBV10-3 with TRBJ2-5; D might be TRBD2 (5 bases). The DNA matches TRBJ2-7 better at its end, which makes the J call doubtful. CDR1 and CDR2 from the germline V gene are ENHRY and SYGVKD. The CDR3 totals 13 residues.

V and J are TRBV5-8 and TRBJ1-4; D is unresolved. The CDR3 is made up of 14 amino acids. Germline assignment: CDR1 SGHTS and CDR2 YDEGEE. Trimming stripped 7 bases from V and 0 bases from J, with 10 bases between. This chain's CDR3 is CASGVGATNEKLFF. The CDR3 region has the DNA TGTGCCAGCGGGGTAGGAGCAACTAATGAAAAACTGTTTTTT.

This rearrangement joins TRBV20-1 to TRBJ2-3; 8 bases map to TRBD2. The V and J ends lost 5 bases and 8 bases, in that order; junction bases with no gene match: 3. Germline V gives CDR1 DFQATT, CDR2 SNEGSKA (reference sequence). The length of the CDR3 is 11 residues. The CDR3 DNA reads as TGCAGTGCTGAAGCGGGAGTTACGCAGTATTTT. It is translated as CSAEAGVTQYF.

The rearrangement joins TRBV27 to TRBJ1-1; no clear D gene. This CDR3 spans 14 amino acids. From germline, CDR1 is MNHEY and CDR2 SMNVEV (reference sequence). The V and J ends lost 5 bases and 0 bases respectively, with 10 bases between them. CDR3 in amino acids: CASSPSNLNTEAFF. Written as DNA, the CDR3 is TGTGCCAGCAGTCCCTCCAACTTGAACACTGAAGCTTTCTTT.

The table lists this clone with a few counts. V and J are TRBV6-5 and TRBJ2-7, with unresolved D. Germline V gene lookup returns CDR1 MNHEY and CDR2 SVGAGI. This CDR3 has 14 amino acids. Trimming stripped 5 bases from V and 4 bases from J, with 15 bases between. CDR3 in amino acids: CASSRPAPGYEQYF. CDR3 nucleotide sequence: TGTGCCAGCAGTCGCCCGGCGCCGGGTTACGAGCAGTACTTC.

The chain links TRBV11-2 to TRBJ2-7, with TRBD1 identical over 9 bases. CDR1 and CDR2 (germline): SGHAT, FQNNGV. Trimming at V came to 5 bases and at J to 5 bases, leaving 16 bases not matched to a gene. The CDR3 loop spans 17 amino acids. The CDR3 region is CASSPTFGQGNVNEQYF. The CDR3 nucleotides read TGTGCCAGCAGCCCGACTTTTGGACAGGGGAACGTCAACGAGCAGTACTTC.

Only one count was recorded for this clone. The chain joins TRBV19 to TRBJ2-7, with a weak D call TRBD2 (6 bases). Deletions cut 5 bases from V and 10 bases from J, with 24 bases between. Germline V gene sequence: CDR1 LNHDA, CDR2 SQIVND (reference sequence). The CDR3 length is 15 residues. The CDR3 nucleotides read TGTGCCAGTAGTCGCGGTGGAGCCGAGCTAGGACTACAGTACTTC. Its translation is CASSRGGAELGLQYF.

The chain employs TRBV5-6 and TRBJ2-2; D is ambiguous. The V and J ends lost 4 bases and 1 base respectively, with 5 bases between them. CDR1 and CDR2 (germline): SGHDT, YYEEEE. The CDR3 has 13 amino acids. The DNA of the CDR3 is TGTGCCAGCAGCACCAGGAACACCGGGGAGCTGTTTTTT. Its protein is CASSTRNTGELFF.

V gene TRBV13 combines with J gene TRBJ1-1; possibly TRBD1 for D (5 bases). CDR1 and CDR2 (germline): PRHDT, FYEKMQ (reference sequence). With 5 bases removed from V and 0 bases from J, the gap between germline ends came to 13 bases. The CDR3 sequence is 15 residues long. In DNA form, the CDR3 reads TGTGCCAGCAGCCCCGGGGCAGCTCTGAACACTGAAGCTTTCTTT. Translated: CASSPGAALNTEAFF. Full variable domain (missing parts from reference TRBV13 and TRBJ1-1): AAGVIQSPRHLIKEKRETATLKCYPIPRHDTVYWYQQGPGQDPQFLISFYEKMQSDKGSIPDRFSAQQFSDYHSELNMSSLELGDSALYFCASSPGAALNTEAFFGQGTRLTVV.

The chain employs TRBV28 and TRBJ1-4; 7 bases are shared with TRBD1. Trimming at V came to 6 bases and at J to 8 bases, leaving 6 bases not matched to a gene. The length of the CDR3 is 13 residues. Germline CDR1 reads MDHEN; CDR2 reads SYDVKM. The CDR3 nucleotides read TGTGCCAGCAGCCCAGGGGGAGTAGAAAAACTGTTTTTT. Its protein product is CASSPGGVEKLFF.

V and J are TRBV19 and TRBJ2-1; the D gene is possibly TRBD2 (5 bases). V lost 9 bases, J lost 9 bases, and 24 bases lay in between. The length of the CDR3 is 15 residues. Germline V gene sequence: CDR1 LNHDA, CDR2 SQIVND (reference sequence). CDR3 sequence: CASQDSSTSRFEQFF. The CDR3 DNA is TGTGCCAGCCAGGACTCGTCGACCTCGCGATTTGAGCAGTTCTTC.

This clone was recorded only once. The chain has TRBV23-1 and TRBJ1-2; weak D call: TRBD1 (6 bases). TRBV23-1 is classed as an ORF, of uncertain function. The CDR3 extends over 13 amino acids. The V end was cut by 4 bases, the J end by 2 bases, with 8 bases between. The CDR3: CASSRRGNYGYTF. The CDR3 DNA reads TGCGCCAGCAGTCGGAGGGGGAACTATGGCTACACCTTC.

The V gene is TRBV6-6, the J gene TRBJ1-6; 11 bases align to TRBD1. The CDR3 consists of 14 residues. Germline V CDR1 and CDR2: MNHNY, SVGAGI (reference sequence). Germline trimming cut 5 bases from V and 7 bases from J; bases unmatched to any gene: 1. Written as DNA, the CDR3 is TGTGCCAGCAGTGGGACAGGGGGGAATTCACCCCTCCACTTT. This gives the protein CASSGTGGNSPLHF.

This chain links TRBV10-3 with TRBJ2-7; 9 bases are shared with TRBD2. The trim removed 10 bases at V and 6 bases at J, leaving 10 bases unmatched. In germline, CDR1 is ENHRY, CDR2 SYGVKD. This CDR3 region has 13 residues. CDR3 loop: CASKAGGSGEQYF. In DNA form, the CDR3 reads TGTGCCAGTAAAGCGGGAGGATCCGGCGAGCAGTACTTC.